The 16 T cell receptor beta chains below all came from one sample that was sequenced in a study of blood T cell repertoires in COVID-19. Data came from immunoSEQ multiplex PCR; TCRdb stores just in-frame clones and leaves some out. The table has approximately 170,000 clones, around 80% seen once; the top ten hold 15% to 20%. Source material: peripheral blood. The receptors here all came from a woman older than 75 with acute or convalescent COVID-19.

This clone came up once. The genes are TRBV7-2 and TRBJ2-5; possibly TRBD1 for D (5 bases). The CDR3 loop spans 14 amino acids. The V gene's germline CDR1 is SGHTA and CDR2 FQGNSA. V was clipped by 4 bases and J by 5 bases, with 14 bases between them. CDR3 DNA: TGTGCCAGCAGCTCGCCCAGGGTCAGGGAGACCCAGTACTTC. Protein product: CASSSPRVRETQYF.

The rearrangement joins TRBV10-3 to TRBJ2-7; D remains unclear. This CDR3 contains 15 residues. The V end was cut by 3 bases, the J end by 0 bases, with 12 bases between. Germline assignment: CDR1 ENHRY and CDR2 SYGVKD. DNA for the CDR3: TGTGCCATCAGTGACCGTGACTCCAGCTCCTACGAGCAGTACTTC. This codes for CAISDRDSSSYEQYF.

The V gene is TRBV28, the J gene TRBJ1-4, with TRBD1 matching over 9 bases. Per germline, CDR1 MDHEN and CDR2 SYDVKM. The CDR3 consists of 16 residues. The V segment lost 3 bases and the J segment 6 bases; nucleotides outside the gene matches: 8. The CDR3 DNA reads TGTGCCAGCAGTTTTTCCCCGGGACAGGGAGATGAAAAACTGTTTTTT. It yields the protein CASSFSPGQGDEKLFF.

The V and J genes are TRBV6-6 and TRBJ1-1, with D hard to call. Trimming stripped 4 bases from V and 4 bases from J, with 16 bases between. This CDR3 is built from 15 residues. Germline CDR1 is MNHNY and CDR2 is SVGAGI (reference sequence). CDR3 DNA sequence: TGTGCCAGCAGTTTCTCCGGGGAGGGTGTCACTGAAGCTTTCTTT. Amino acids: CASSFSGEGVTEAFF.

The CDR3 region is CASSQNKGVRTDTQYF. CDR3 nucleotide sequence: TGTGCCAGCAGCCAAAATAAGGGAGTCAGGACAGATACGCAGTATTTT. This chain links TRBV3-1 (or the pseudogene TRBV3-2) with TRBJ2-3; weak D call: TRBD2 (5 bases). Germline lookup yields CDR1 LGHDT and CDR2 YNNKEL (reference sequence). The CDR3 has 16 amino acids. The ends were cut back, 2 bases at V and 3 bases at J, with 15 bases in the middle.

This chain joins TRBV11-3 and TRBJ2-7; possibly TRBD1 for D (5 bases). Deletions cut 4 bases from V and 9 bases from J, with 16 bases between. In germline, CDR1 is SGHNT, CDR2 YENEEA. CDR3 length equals 13 residues. The CDR3 nucleotides read TGTGCCAGCAGCTCCCCCCAGGGTGGTGGGCAGTACTTC. Its protein product is CASSSPQGGGQYF.

This clone came up once. The chain carries TRBV20-1 and TRBJ2-1, with a possible D match to TRBD2 (6 bases). The CDR3 is 13 amino acids. Trimming removed 3 bases at V and 13 bases at J, with 19 bases between. Germline CDR1 and CDR2: DFQATT and SNEGSKA (reference sequence). In DNA form, the CDR3 reads TGCAGTGCTAGTCCCCCAATCCTGGAGGGCCAGTTCTTC. Protein sequence: CSASPPILEGQFF.

The rearrangement uses TRBV6-2 or TRBV6-3 and TRBJ2-1; TRBD2 matches 9 bases. Germline V gene sequence: CDR1 MNHEY, CDR2 SVGEGT. The CDR3 runs to 16 residues. J lost 8 bases, V lost 6 bases, and 14 bases had no gene match. The CDR3 DNA reads TGTGCCAGCAGCCTTATTAGCGGGGGAAAGGTCGATGAGCAGTTCTTC. It specifies CASSLISGGKVDEQFF.

This clone has only one observation. V gene TRBV19 combines with J gene TRBJ2-7; D possibly corresponds to TRBD1 (5 bases). CDR3 length equals 14 residues. V was cut by 5 bases and J by 0 bases, with 11 bases left in between. Looked up from germline, CDR1 is LNHDA and CDR2 is SQIVND (reference sequence). The CDR3 spells CASSAPTDSYEQYF. As DNA, the CDR3 is TGTGCCAGTAGTGCCCCGACAGACTCCTACGAGCAGTACTTC.

The V gene is TRBV18, the J gene TRBJ1-1; TRBD1 agrees at 7 bases. The germline V gene encodes CDR1 KGHSH and CDR2 LQKENI. The V and J ends lost 6 bases and 3 bases, in that order; junction bases with no gene match: 7. CDR3 length: 14 amino acids. The CDR3 DNA is TGTGCCAGCTCCCTGGACAGGTGGGACACTGAAGCTTTCTTT. Translated, it gives CASSLDRWDTEAFF.

The chain is built from TRBV4-1 and TRBJ1-2; 9 positions agree with TRBD1. V shed 1 base, J shed 0 bases, and the junction held 12 bases outside the gene matches. The CDR3 has 19 residues. CDR1 is MGHRA, CDR2 YSYEKL, per germline. The CDR3 loop reads CASSQGVLRQGGPNYGYTF. In nucleotides, the CDR3 is TGCGCCAGCAGCCAAGGTGTACTCCGACAGGGGGGGCCTAACTATGGCTACACCTTC.

This clone showed up just once. In nucleotides, the CDR3 is TGTGCCAGCAGCCATCTCGTGAGGTCCGGGGAGCTGTTTTTT. As protein: CASSHLVRSGELFF. This chain connects TRBV14 to TRBJ2-2, with D hard to call. With 3 bases removed from V and 6 bases from J, the gap between germline ends came to 11 bases. The CDR3 covers 14 residues. In germline, CDR1 is SGHDN, CDR2 FVKESK.

The chain is built from TRBV18 and TRBJ2-7; 7 positions match TRBD2. Germline V CDR1 and CDR2: KGHSH, LQKENI. The CDR3 consists of 13 residues. Trimming cost V 3 bases and J 9 bases; bases outside gene matches: 8. CDR3 nucleotide sequence: TGTGCCAGCTCACCCGACGCGGGCGGGGGGCAGTACTTC. Its translation: CASSPDAGGGQYF.

The gene calls are TRBV4-2 and TRBJ2-1, with 10 bases fitting TRBD2. CDR1 is LGHNA and CDR2 is YNFKEQ in the germline V gene. With V trimmed by 0 bases and J by 7 bases, 12 bases remained unmatched. CDR3 size: 18 residues. The CDR3 region has the DNA TGTGCCAGCAGCCAAGACCCGCTAGCGGGAGCGGCGGGGAATGAGCAGTTCTTC. Residues: CASSQDPLAGAAGNEQFF.

This chain uses TRBV5-1 with TRBJ2-2, with 7 bases matching TRBD1. From germline, CDR1 is SGHRS and CDR2 YFSETQ. After removal of 3 bases from V and 3 bases from J, the junction contained 5 bases not matched to a gene. The CDR3 loop spans 15 amino acids. The CDR3 region has the DNA TGCGCCAGCAGCTCCTTTACAGGGGACACCGGGGAGCTGTTTTTT. Translated: CASSSFTGDTGELFF. The full variable domain, its missing parts supplied by reference TRBV5-1 and TRBJ2-2, is KAGVTQTPRYLIKTRGQQVTLSCSPISGHRSVSWYQQTPGQGLQFLFEYFSETQRNKGNFPGRFSGRQFSNSRSEMNVSTLELGDSALYLCASSSFTGDTGELFFGEGSRLTVL.

The chain couples TRBV7-2 to TRBJ1-3; TRBD1 aligns across 7 bases. The junction had 7 bases not matched to a gene; V was cut back by 3 bases and J by 2 bases. CDR1 and CDR2 from the germline V gene are SGHTA and FQGNSA. The CDR3 consists of 16 residues. CDR3 loop: CASSFQTGSTGNTIYF. CDR3 sequence (DNA): TGTGCCAGCAGCTTCCAGACAGGGTCGACTGGAAACACCATATATTTT.